The 17 T cell receptor beta chains below were found in one sample sequenced in a study of tumor and adjacent non-tumor tissue in lung cancer (dated by TCRdb to the late 2010s). The library was made by multiplex PCR. These reads were obtained on an Illumina HiSeq 2500. TCRbeta libraries were constructed through three rounds of nested PCR with primers (Table S4) according to protocols modified from ARM-PCR. The public reads were reanalyzed by TCRdb: fastp trimming at Q25, MiXCR alignment, in-frame beta chains only. Identical CDR3 proteins give one entry, which carries the most common genes and DNA. The sample includes around 140,000 distinct CDR3 sequences, with approximately 66% observed a single time. Of the sample, 15% to 20% is held by the ten largest clones. RNA was extracted from bulk unsorted tissue and checked for quality with a NanoDrop ND-1000 and an Agilent 2100. The sequencing sample was made of lung tumor tissue. The source of these receptors is a man between 60 and 75 years old with small cell lung cancer.

This clonotype showed up just a few times. The chain combines TRBV10-3 with TRBJ2-7; TRBD1 matches 9 bases. From germline, CDR1 is ENHRY and CDR2 SYGVKD. CDR3 length: 14 residues. Unmatched junction bases numbered 6, after V lost 4 bases and J lost 5 bases. The DNA for the CDR3 is TGTGCCATCAGTGGCGGGACAGGGATAGACGAGCAGTACGTC. Translation: CAISGGTGIDEQYV.

The V and J genes are TRBV5-4 and TRBJ2-3; 13 bases fit TRBD2. Germline CDR1 and CDR2: SGHNT and YYREEE (reference sequence). This CDR3 contains 18 residues. V dropped 2 bases and J dropped 0; count of bases not matched to a gene: 6. As DNA, the CDR3 is TGTGCCAGCAGCTTAAGGACTAGCGGGAGTGGGAGCACAGATACGCAGTATTTT. This translates into CASSLRTSGSGSTDTQYF.

The CDR3 DNA reads as TGTGCCAGCAGGGGGGGACTAGCGCCAGGCTACGAGCACCACGTC. Translating gives CASRGGLAPGYEHHV. The genes are TRBV6-5 and TRBJ2-7, with 10 bases identical to TRBD2. Germline V gives CDR1 MNHEY, CDR2 SVGAGI. The CDR3 length is 15 residues.

Notes on this clonotype: Sequence at one end of the junction differs from germline and may be a read error. The CDR3: CGSRESSYNEQFF. CDR3 coding DNA: TGTGGCAGCAGGGAGAGCTCCTACAATGAGCAGTTCTTC. V gene TRBV28 combines with J gene TRBJ2-1; TRBD1 or TRBD2 may be the D gene (5 bases each). The CDR3 extends over 13 amino acids. The germline V gene encodes CDR1 MDHEN and CDR2 SYDVKM.

With regard to this clonotype: An end of the junction does not agree with germline; a read error may underlie this. The chain couples TRBV6-1 to TRBJ2-3; possibly TRBD2 for D (7 bases). The CDR3 sequence is 15 residues long. The germline V gene has CDR1 MNHNS and CDR2 SASEGT. The CDR3: CASREGGYSTDTQYF. In DNA, the CDR3 is TGTGCCAGCAGGGAGGGGGGGTATAGTACAGATACACAGTATTTT.

Worth noting for this clonotype: An end of the junction does not agree with germline; a read error may underlie this. V usage is TRBV6-5 and J usage is TRBJ2-1; D is possibly TRBD1 or TRBD2 (6 bases each). The CDR3 runs to 15 residues. Germline loops: CDR1 MNHEY, CDR2 SVGAGI. CDR3 DNA sequence: TGTGCCGGCAGAAGGGGGGAGTCTCCCTACTATGAGCAGTTCTTC. It specifies CAGRRGESPYYEQFF.

This clonotype was detected only a few times. The chain joins TRBV20-1 to TRBJ2-3; D not resolved. The CDR3 is made up of 12 amino acids. Germline values: CDR1 DFQATT, CDR2 SNEGSKA (reference sequence). The V end was cut by 5 bases, the J end by 0 bases, with 6 bases between. CDR3 sequence: CSALVSTDTQYF. CDR3 coding DNA: TGCAGTGCTCTGGTTAGCACAGATACGCAGTATTTT.

This clonotype has more than one count but fewer than ten. A much larger clone lies a single base off, so this may be a read error. The chain carries TRBV6-2 or TRBV6-3 and TRBJ2-1; 8 bases are a match to TRBD2. CDR3 size: 14 residues. CDR1 and CDR2 (germline): MNHEY, SVGEGT. This CDR3 reads CASSYSTSVRRRSF. CDR3 in DNA: TGTGCCAGCAGTTACTCGACTAGCGTTCGCCGGCGGTCCTTC.

V is TRBV20-1 and J is TRBJ1-1; TRBD1 is a possible D gene (6 bases). CDR3 length equals 14 residues. Trimming left V 3 bases short and J 1 base short, with 12 bases between. Germline assignment: CDR1 DFQATT and CDR2 SNEGSKA (reference sequence). Written as DNA, the CDR3 is TGCAGTGCTAGGTGGGGACAACGGAACACTGAAGCTTTCTTT. It translates to CSARWGQRNTEAFF.

The chain carries TRBV28 and TRBJ2-7; no clear D. The CDR3 spans 12 residues. CDR1 is MDHEN, CDR2 SYDVKM, per germline. Trimming stripped 2 bases from V and 7 bases from J, with 9 bases between. The CDR3 reads CASSLLYREQYF. In nucleotides, the CDR3 is TGTGCCAGCAGTTTACTGTACAGAGAGCAGTACTTC.

The V gene is TRBV28, the J gene TRBJ2-1; unclear D gene. The germline V gene encodes CDR1 MDHEN and CDR2 SYDVKM. This CDR3 region has 15 residues. V was shortened by 6 bases and J by 3 bases, with 15 bases between the two germline ends. CDR3 nucleotide sequence: TGTGCCAGCAGCACTAACGGTGGCCGCTACAATGAGCAGTTCTTC. Translated, it gives CASSTNGGRYNEQFF.

About this clonotype: Just one base apart from a much larger clone, this may be a read error. The rearrangement links TRBV24-1 to TRBJ2-3, with 7 positions matching TRBD2. Germline V gene data show CDR1 as KGHDR and CDR2 as SFDVKD. There are 13 residues in the CDR3. CDR3 DNA: TGTGCCACCGCAAAAGCGGGGTCAGATACGCAGTGTTTT. Protein: CATAKAGSDTQCF.

Regarding this clonotype: Just one base apart from a much larger clone, this may be a read error. This chain uses TRBV5-5 with TRBJ2-2; tentative D call: TRBD2 (6 bases). CDR1 is SGHKS, CDR2 YYEKEE, per germline (reference sequence). Trimming removed 9 bases from V and 3 bases from J, with 21 bases in between. CDR3 length: 16 residues. The CDR3: CANRKLGGRDTGELFF. The CDR3 DNA reads as TGTGCCAACCGCAAATTGGGGGGTAGGGACACCGGGGAGCTGTTTTTT.

The rearrangement links TRBV20-1 to TRBJ2-1; the match to TRBD2 covers 7 bases. This CDR3 has 16 amino acids. Germline V lookup: CDR1 DFQATT, CDR2 SNEGSKA (reference sequence). The CDR3 DNA is TGCAGCTCCCGGGCTTTAGAGGGGAGGGAGTACAATGAGCAGTTCTTC. This gives the protein CSSRALEGREYNEQFF.

With regard to this clonotype: This may stem from a read error, because a much larger clone lies one nucleotide away. This sequence joins TRBV6-2 or TRBV6-3 and TRBJ2-1, with 7 bases aligning to TRBD2. Per germline, CDR1 MNHEY and CDR2 SVGEGT. The CDR3 is made up of 14 amino acids. Trimming removed 2 bases from V and 6 bases from J; junction bases left unmatched: 4. CDR3 nucleotides: TGTGCCAGCAGTTACCGGCTAGCGGTCAATGAGCAGTTCTTC. Encoded protein: CASSYRLAVNEQFF.

Note on this clonotype: This may be a read error, as it is one base from a much larger clone. The chain recombines TRBV6-5 with TRBJ2-3; D gene uncertain. Trimming removed 0 bases at V and 2 bases at J, with 9 bases between. The CDR3 runs 15 residues. Germline lookup yields CDR1 MNHEY and CDR2 SVGAGI. The CDR3 nucleotides read TGTGCCAGCAGTTACTCGGGATACTTCACAGATACGCAGTATTTT. This translates into CASSYSGYFTDTQYF.

With respect to this clonotype: Because it lacks the conserved phenylalanine or tryptophan at the end, this CDR3 is likely a read error. The chain recombines TRBV11-2 with TRBJ2-1; 11 nucleotides line up with TRBD2. CDR1 and CDR2 (germline): SGHAT, FQNNGV. The CDR3 runs to 16 residues. Here the CDR3 reads CASSLLTSGKNNDQFL. For the CDR3, the DNA is TGTGCCAGCAGCTTGTTGACTAGCGGGAAGAACAATGATCAGTTCCTC.